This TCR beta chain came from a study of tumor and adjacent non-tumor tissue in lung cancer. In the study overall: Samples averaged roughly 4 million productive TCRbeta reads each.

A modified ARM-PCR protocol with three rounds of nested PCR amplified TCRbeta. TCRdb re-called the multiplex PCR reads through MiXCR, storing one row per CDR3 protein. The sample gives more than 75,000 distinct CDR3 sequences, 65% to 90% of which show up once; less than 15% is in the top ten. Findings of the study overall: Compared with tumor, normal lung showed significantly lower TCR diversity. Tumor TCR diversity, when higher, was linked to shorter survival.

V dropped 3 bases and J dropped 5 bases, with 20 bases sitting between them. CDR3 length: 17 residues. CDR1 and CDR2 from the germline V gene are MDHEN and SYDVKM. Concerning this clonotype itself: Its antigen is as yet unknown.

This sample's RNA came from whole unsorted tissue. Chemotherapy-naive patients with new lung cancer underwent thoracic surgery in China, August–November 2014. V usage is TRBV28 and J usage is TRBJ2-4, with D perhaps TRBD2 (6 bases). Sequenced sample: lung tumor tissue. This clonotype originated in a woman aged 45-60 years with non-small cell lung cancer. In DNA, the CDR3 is TGTGCCAGCAGTTTTGGAATAGCGGAGAAAAGCGAAAACATTCAGTACTTC. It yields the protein CASSFGIAEKSENIQYF.